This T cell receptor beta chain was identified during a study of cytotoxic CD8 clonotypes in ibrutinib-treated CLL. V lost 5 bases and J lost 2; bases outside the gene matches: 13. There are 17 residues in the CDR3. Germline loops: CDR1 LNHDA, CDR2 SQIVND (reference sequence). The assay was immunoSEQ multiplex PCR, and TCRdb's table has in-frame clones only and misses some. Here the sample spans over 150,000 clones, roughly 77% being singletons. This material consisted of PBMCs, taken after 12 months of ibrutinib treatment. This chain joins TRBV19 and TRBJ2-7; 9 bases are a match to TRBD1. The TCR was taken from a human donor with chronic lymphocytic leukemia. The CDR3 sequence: CASSSSGTGRSAYEQYF. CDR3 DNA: TGTGCCAGTAGTTCCTCCGGGACAGGGCGGTCGGCCTACGAGCAGTACTTC.